This T cell receptor (beta chain) was captured in a study of blood T cell repertoires in COVID-19. Background on the study: There were acute and convalescent COVID-19 samples, and they came from the United States, Italy and Spain. Nucleic acid was either cDNA or gDNA, and it came from T cells, B-cell-depleted T cells, or PBMCs.

Only one count was recorded for this clone. Germline V CDR1 and CDR2: KGHDR, SFDVKD. CDR3 size: 19 residues. With 4 bases clipped from V and 6 bases from J, the junction kept 20 bases outside the gene matches. Methods used by the authors: From reference gene primer amplification, estimates of nucleated cell counts were derived. Using immunoSEQ multiplex PCR, the repertoire was profiled, and TCRdb retains in-frame clones only, with some absent. Clone size and the V and J calls come from that table; the DNA yielded D and trimming. The sample contains about 41,000 clones, about 80% of which appear only once.

The sequencing sample was made of peripheral blood. This receptor was identified in a woman aged 60 to 75 with acute or convalescent COVID-19. The chain carries TRBV24-1 and TRBJ1-5; 7 nucleotides match TRBD1. The chain's CDR3 is CATSDSTGAVSISGQPQHF. The CDR3, as DNA: TGTGCCACCAGTGACTCTACAGGGGCGGTATCAATATCTGGTCAGCCCCAGCATTTT.